This TCR beta chain was recorded in a study of T cells in Graves' hyperthyroidism and ophthalmopathy. On the study more broadly: Upon initial diagnosis and before any treatment, peripheral blood was collected.

Amplification yielded TCR beta CDR3 regions, with RNA transcripts as the source. The primer set for the first-round RT-PCR of the TCR CDR3 was HTBI. In TCRdb, the multiplex PCR reads were re-called with MiXCR into one record per CDR3 protein. The sample consists of some 250,000 distinct CDR3 sequences, approximately 14% of them appearing once. Newly diagnosed patients aged 18 to 65 had hyperthyroidism of under 2 months' duration. CDR3 length: 19 amino acids. The V and J ends lost 1 base and 1 base respectively, with 19 bases between them. In germline, CDR1 is MGHDK, CDR2 SYGVNS. This clonotype was picked up many times. Its antigen is undetermined. General study findings and limits: Blood also showed most of the thyroid clonotypes that were expanded above 0.001.

Sequenced sample: blood. This clonotype was sampled from a woman aged 40 to 50 with Graves' hyperthyroidism that later progressed to Graves' ophthalmopathy. This chain links TRBV25-1 with TRBJ2-2, with D perhaps assigned TRBD1 or TRBD2 (5 bases each). The CDR3: CASSEFPIRGPKNTGELFF. The CDR3 coding sequence is TGTGCCAGCAGTGAATTTCCCATAAGGGGACCGAAGAACACCGGGGAGCTGTTTTTT.